The rows below give T cell receptor beta chains drawn from one sample of a study of PD-1 blockade in mismatch repair-deficient tumors. Produced via immunoSEQ multiplex PCR; TCRdb's table is partial and in-frame only. The table lists some 120,000 clones, 88% of them singletons. The input for sequencing was peripheral blood, taken 70 to 72 weeks after starting pembrolizumab. These receptors all stem from an adult with mismatch repair-deficient cancer. CDR3s include the opening cysteine and the closing phenylalanine or tryptophan. The D gene is left open where the match is weak. A clone size is listed for some rows: how often the clone was seen (once, few, many), or a class if it is expanded.

>TRBV29-1|10|-|TRBJ2-1|-
TGCAGCGTTAGCAGCCATGAGCAGTTCTTC
CSVSSHEQFF
>TRBV7-9|15|-|TRBJ2-4|once
TGTGCCAGCAGCTTAGGAGGGTTGGCCAAAAACATTCAGTACTTC
CASSLGGLAKNIQYF
>TRBV27|12|-|TRBJ2-7|-
TGTGCCAGCGGATTTGCCTTCTACGAGCAGTACTTC
CASGFAFYEQYF
>TRBV5-4|15|-|TRBJ1-2|-
TGTGCCAGCAGCTTGGATAGGACGACCGGAGGTGGCTACACCTTC
CASSLDRTTGGGYTF
>TRBV4-3|18|TRBD1|TRBJ2-2|-
TGCGCCAGCAGCCAAGTCTCGGGACAGGGTGGAAGCACCGGGGAGCTGTTTTTT
CASSQVSGQGGSTGELFF
>TRBV5-4|14|-|TRBJ1-2|-
TGTGCCAGCAGCTACGAGAGGGCTAACTATGGCTACACCTTC
CASSYERANYGYTF
>TRBV28|12|-|TRBJ1-2|-
TGTGCCAGCAGTTTATCCGCCTATGGCTACACCTTC
CASSLSAYGYTF
>TRBV5-1|15|-|TRBJ1-1|-
TGCGCCAGCAGCTTGGCCCCAGGTTTGAACACTGAAGCTTTCTTT
CASSLAPGLNTEAFF
>TRBV27|14|-|TRBJ2-7|-
TGTGCCAGCAGTTTAAGTGCGTCAGGGTTCGAGCAGTACTTC
CASSLSASGFEQYF
>TRBV6-6|15|-|TRBJ2-1|-
TGTGCCAGCAGTTACTCACCCACCTCCTACAATGAGCAGTTCTTC
CASSYSPTSYNEQFF
>TRBV7-9|17|TRBD1|TRBJ2-2|-
TGTGCCAGCAGCTACCGACAGGGGTTCGTTAGCACCGGGGAGCTGTTTTTT
CASSYRQGFVSTGELFF
>TRBV28|15|-|TRBJ2-7|few
TGTGCCAGCACCGATTGGGGGGAGAGAGACTACGAGCAGTACTTC
CASTDWGERDYEQYF
>TRBV18|16|TRBD2|TRBJ2-3|-
TGTGCCAGCTCTCTCCAACCTCGGGGAGGGACAGATACGCAGTATTTT
CASSLQPRGGTDTQYF
>TRBV29-1|10|-|TRBJ1-2|few
TGCAGCGTTGGGGAGGATGGCTACACCTTC
CSVGEDGYTF
>TRBV5-4|15|TRBD1|TRBJ2-5|-
TGTGCCAGCAGCCCACCCGGGACAGTTCAAGAGACCCAGTACTTC
CASSPPGTVQETQYF